The present entry profiles one T cell receptor (beta chain) with its context. The antigen is not known. Trimming left V 4 bases short and J 8 bases short, with 11 bases between. The length of the CDR3 is 12 residues. Germline assignment: CDR1 SGHTA and CDR2 FQGNSA. Constant-segment-primed 5'RACE gave TCR alpha and TCR beta cDNA libraries with sample barcodes and UMIs. MiXCR was run by TCRdb on the 5' RACE reads, yielding one entry per CDR3 protein. The sample yields 150,000 to 200,000 distinct CDR3 sequences, over 20% seen once. This specimen comes from a study of T-cell memory formation after mild COVID-19. At the level of the study: TCR clusters were mostly confined to one donor each.

Broader study findings: Clones that contracted from day 15 to 85 had balanced CD4/CD8; later expanders were CD4+ biased.

The source material was PBMCs or a T cell subset sorted from them (not recorded which). This chain links TRBV7-2 with TRBJ1-2, with D unclear. The TCR originated in an adult woman who had mild COVID-19 (a few samples of this study predate the infection). Cell type and time point are not known. CDR3 sequence reads: CASSSPGRGYTF. The CDR3 DNA follows: TGTGCCAGCAGCTCACCGGGGAGGGGCTACACCTTC.